This TCR beta chain was profiled in a study of blood T cell repertoires in COVID-19. In the study overall: Specimens from acute and convalescent COVID-19 originated in the United States, Italy and Spain. Sources were T cells, B-cell-depleted T cells, or PBMCs; the material itself was cDNA or gDNA.

Authors' methods: By means of reference gene primer amplification, nucleated cell counts were estimated. The method was immunoSEQ multiplex PCR; TCRdb's version includes in-frame clones alone and lacks a portion of them. V and J calls and clone size are copied from that table; D and trimming were computed from the DNA. The table lists about 270,000 clones, roughly 86% of them singletons. The J segment lost 7 bases and the V segment lost 3 bases, leaving 8 bases of the junction unmatched. The germline V gene encodes CDR1 MDHEN and CDR2 SYDVKM. CDR3 length: 16 amino acids. The sample taken for sequencing was peripheral blood. J is TRBJ2-1 and V is TRBV28, with 11 bases aligning to TRBD1. The receptor's source is a man aged 35-49 years with active or convalescent COVID-19. The CDR3 sequence: CASSFHPGQGANEQFF. In nucleotides, the CDR3 is TGTGCCAGCAGTTTCCACCCCGGACAGGGGGCGAATGAGCAGTTCTTC.